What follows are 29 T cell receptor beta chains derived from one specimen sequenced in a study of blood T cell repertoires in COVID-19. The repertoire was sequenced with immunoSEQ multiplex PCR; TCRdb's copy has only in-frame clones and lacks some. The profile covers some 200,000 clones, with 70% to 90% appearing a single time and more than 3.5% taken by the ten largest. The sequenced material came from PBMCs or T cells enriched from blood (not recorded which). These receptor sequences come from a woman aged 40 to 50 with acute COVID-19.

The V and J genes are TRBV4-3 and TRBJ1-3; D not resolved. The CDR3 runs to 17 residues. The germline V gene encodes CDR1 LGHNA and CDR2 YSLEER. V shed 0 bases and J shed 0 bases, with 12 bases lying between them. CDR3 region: CASSQDLTGNSGNTIYF. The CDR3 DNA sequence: TGCGCCAGCAGCCAAGATCTTACGGGGAACTCTGGAAACACCATATATTTT.

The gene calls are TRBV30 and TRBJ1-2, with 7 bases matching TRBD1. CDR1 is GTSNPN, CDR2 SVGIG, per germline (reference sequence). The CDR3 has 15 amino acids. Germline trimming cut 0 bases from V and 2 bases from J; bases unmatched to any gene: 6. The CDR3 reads CAWSVLGTANYGYTF. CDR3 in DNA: TGTGCCTGGAGTGTACTCGGGACAGCCAACTATGGCTACACCTTC.

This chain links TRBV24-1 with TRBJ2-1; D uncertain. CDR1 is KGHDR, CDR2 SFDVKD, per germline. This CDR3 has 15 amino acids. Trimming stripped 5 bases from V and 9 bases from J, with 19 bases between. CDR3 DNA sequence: TGTGCCACCAGTGGAGGCCTCCCTAGTGCCGGTGAGCAGTTCTTC. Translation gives CATSGGLPSAGEQFF.

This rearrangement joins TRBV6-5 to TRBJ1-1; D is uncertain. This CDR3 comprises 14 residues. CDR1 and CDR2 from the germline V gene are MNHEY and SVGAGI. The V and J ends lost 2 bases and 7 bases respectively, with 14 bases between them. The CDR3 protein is CASSYPGFAHEAFF. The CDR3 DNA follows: TGTGCCAGCAGTTACCCCGGGTTTGCCCATGAAGCTTTCTTT.

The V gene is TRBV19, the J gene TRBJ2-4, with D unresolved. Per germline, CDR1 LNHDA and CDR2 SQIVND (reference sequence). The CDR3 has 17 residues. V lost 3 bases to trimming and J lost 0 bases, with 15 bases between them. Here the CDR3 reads CASSMNIPHLAKNIQYF. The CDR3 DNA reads TGTGCCAGTAGTATGAACATCCCCCACCTAGCCAAAAACATTCAGTACTTC.

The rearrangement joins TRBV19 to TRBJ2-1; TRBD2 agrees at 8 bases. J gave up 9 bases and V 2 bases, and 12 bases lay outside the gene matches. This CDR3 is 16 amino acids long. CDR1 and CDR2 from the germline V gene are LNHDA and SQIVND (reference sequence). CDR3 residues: CASSIPPAGAEREQFF. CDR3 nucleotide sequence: TGTGCCAGTAGTATACCCCCAGCGGGGGCCGAGCGTGAGCAGTTCTTC.

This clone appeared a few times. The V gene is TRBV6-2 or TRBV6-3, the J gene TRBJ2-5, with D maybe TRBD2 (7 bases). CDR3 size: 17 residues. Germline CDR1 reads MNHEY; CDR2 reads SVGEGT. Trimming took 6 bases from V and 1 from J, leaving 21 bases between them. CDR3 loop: CASSRGGGGARQETQYF. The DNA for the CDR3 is TGTGCCAGCAGCCGCGGGGGTGGGGGCGCCCGCCAAGAGACCCAGTACTTC.

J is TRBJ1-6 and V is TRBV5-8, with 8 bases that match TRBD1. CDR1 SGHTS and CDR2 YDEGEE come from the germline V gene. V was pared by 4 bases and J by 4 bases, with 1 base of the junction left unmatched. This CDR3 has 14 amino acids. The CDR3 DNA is TGTGCCAGCAGCCACAGGGGGTATAATTCACCCCTCCACTTT. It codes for CASSHRGYNSPLHF.

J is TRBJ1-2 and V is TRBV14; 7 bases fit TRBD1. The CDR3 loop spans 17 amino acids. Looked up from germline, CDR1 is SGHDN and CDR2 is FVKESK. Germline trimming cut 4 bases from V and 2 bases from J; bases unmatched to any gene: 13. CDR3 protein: CASSRFGVGTANYGYTF. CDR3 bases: TGTGCCAGCAGCCGATTCGGGGTCGGGACAGCCAACTATGGCTACACCTTC.

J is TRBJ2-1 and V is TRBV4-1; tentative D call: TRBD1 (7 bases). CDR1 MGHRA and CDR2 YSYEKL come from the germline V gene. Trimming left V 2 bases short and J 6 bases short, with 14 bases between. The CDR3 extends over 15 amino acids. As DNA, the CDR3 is TGCGCCAGCAGCCAAACGTACCAGGGGGGCAATGAGCAGTTCTTC. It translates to CASSQTYQGGNEQFF.

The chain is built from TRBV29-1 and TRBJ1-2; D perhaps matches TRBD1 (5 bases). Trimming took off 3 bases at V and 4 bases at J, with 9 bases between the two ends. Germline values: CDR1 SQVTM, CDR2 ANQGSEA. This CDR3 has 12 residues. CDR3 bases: TGCAGCGTTGATCCAGGGATCTATGGCTACACCTTC. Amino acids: CSVDPGIYGYTF.

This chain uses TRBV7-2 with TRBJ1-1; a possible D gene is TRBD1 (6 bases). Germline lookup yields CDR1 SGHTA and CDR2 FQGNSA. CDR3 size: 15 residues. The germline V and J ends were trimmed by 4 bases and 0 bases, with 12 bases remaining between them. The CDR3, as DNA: TGTGCCAGCAGCTCAGGGGCATCGGTGAACACTGAAGCTTTCTTT. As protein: CASSSGASVNTEAFF.

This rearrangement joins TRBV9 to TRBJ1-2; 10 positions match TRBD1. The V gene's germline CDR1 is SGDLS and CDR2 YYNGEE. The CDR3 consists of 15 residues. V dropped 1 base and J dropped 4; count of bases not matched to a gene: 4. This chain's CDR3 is CASSVRTGGIYGYTF. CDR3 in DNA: TGTGCCAGCAGCGTAAGGACAGGGGGAATCTATGGCTACACCTTC.

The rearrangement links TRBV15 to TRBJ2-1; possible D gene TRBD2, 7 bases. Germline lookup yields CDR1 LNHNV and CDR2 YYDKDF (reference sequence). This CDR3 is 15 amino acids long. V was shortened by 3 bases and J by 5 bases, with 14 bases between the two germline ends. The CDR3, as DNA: TGTGCCACCAGCAGGGGAGGGGGGGATAACAATGAGCAGTTCTTC. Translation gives CATSRGGGDNNEQFF.

For the CDR3, the DNA is TGCAGCGGGTCGGTCCACACTGAAGCTTTCTTT. Translating it yields CSGSVHTEAFF. This rearrangement joins TRBV20-1 to TRBJ1-1; D ambiguous. CDR3 length: 11 amino acids. Germline CDR1 is DFQATT and CDR2 is SNEGSKA (reference sequence).

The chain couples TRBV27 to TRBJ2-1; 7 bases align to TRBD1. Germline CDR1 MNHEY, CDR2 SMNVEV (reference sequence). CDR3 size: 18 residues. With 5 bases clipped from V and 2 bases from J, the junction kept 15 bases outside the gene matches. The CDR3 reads CASSPKGDGQATYNEQFF. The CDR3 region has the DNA TGTGCCAGCAGTCCGAAAGGGGACGGACAGGCGACCTACAATGAGCAGTTCTTC.

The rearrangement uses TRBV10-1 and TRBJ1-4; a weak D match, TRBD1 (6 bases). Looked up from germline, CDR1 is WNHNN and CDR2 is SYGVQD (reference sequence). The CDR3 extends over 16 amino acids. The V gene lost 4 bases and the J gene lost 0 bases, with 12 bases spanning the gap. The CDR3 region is CASSGQEVATNEKLFF. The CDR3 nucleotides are TGCGCCAGCAGTGGACAGGAGGTCGCAACTAATGAAAAACTGTTTTTT.

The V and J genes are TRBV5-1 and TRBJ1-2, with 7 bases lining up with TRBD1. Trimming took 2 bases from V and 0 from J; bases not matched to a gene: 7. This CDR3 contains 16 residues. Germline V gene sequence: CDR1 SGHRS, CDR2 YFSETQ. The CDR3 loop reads CASSFRLQGTNYGYTF. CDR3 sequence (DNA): TGCGCCAGCAGCTTTCGGTTACAGGGGACTAACTATGGCTACACCTTC.

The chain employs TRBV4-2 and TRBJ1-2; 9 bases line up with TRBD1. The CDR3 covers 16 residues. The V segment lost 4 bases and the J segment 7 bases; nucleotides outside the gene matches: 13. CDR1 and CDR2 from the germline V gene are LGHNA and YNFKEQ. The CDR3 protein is CASSRDRAEIRGGYTF. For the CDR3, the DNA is TGTGCCAGCAGCCGGGACAGGGCCGAGATAAGGGGTGGCTACACCTTC.

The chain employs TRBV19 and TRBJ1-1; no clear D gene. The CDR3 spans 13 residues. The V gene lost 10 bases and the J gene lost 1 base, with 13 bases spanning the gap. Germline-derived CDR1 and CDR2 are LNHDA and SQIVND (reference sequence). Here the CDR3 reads CATGLVANTEAFF. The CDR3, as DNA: TGTGCCACCGGACTCGTCGCGAACACTGAAGCTTTCTTT. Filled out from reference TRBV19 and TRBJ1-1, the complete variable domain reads DGGITQSPKYLFRKEGQNVTLSCEQNLNHDAMYWYRQDPGQGLRLIYYSQIVNDFQKGDIAEGYSVSREKKESFPLTVTSAQKNPTAFYLCATGLVANTEAFFGQGTRLTVV.

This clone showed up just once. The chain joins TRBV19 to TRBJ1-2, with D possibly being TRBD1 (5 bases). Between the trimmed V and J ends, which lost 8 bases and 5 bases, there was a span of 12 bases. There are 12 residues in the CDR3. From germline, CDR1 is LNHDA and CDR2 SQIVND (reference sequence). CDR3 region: CASGASGYGYTF. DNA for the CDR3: TGTGCCAGTGGGGCTTCAGGGTATGGCTACACCTTC. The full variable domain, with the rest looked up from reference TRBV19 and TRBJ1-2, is DGGITQSPKYLFRKEGQNVTLSCEQNLNHDAMYWYRQDPGQGLRLIYYSQIVNDFQKGDIAEGYSVSREKKESFPLTVTSAQKNPTAFYLCASGASGYGYTFGSGTRLTVV.

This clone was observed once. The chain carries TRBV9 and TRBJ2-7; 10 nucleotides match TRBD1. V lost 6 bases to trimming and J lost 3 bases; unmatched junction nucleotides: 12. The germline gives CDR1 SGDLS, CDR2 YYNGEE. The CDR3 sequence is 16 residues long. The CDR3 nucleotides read TGTGCCAGCATTGTGCAGCACCGGGACAGGGGCTACGAGCAGTACTTC. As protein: CASIVQHRDRGYEQYF.

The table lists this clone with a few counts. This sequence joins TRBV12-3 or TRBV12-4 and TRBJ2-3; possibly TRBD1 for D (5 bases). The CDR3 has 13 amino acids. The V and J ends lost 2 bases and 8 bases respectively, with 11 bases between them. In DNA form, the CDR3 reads TGTGCCAGCAGTTTAAGGGGTATCGGTACGCAGTATTTT. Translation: CASSLRGIGTQYF.

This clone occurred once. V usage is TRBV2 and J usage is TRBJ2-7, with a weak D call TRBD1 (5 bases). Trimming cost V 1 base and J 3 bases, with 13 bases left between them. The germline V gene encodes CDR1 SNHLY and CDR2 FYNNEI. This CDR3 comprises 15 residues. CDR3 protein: CASSEDKGQFYEQYF. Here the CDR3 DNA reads TGTGCCAGCAGTGAAGACAAGGGGCAGTTCTACGAGCAGTACTTC. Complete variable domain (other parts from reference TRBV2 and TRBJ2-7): EPEVTQTPSHQVTQMGQEVILRCVPISNHLYFYWYRQILGQKVEFLVSFYNNEISEKSEIFDDQFSVERPDGSNFTLKIRSTKLEDSAMYFCASSEDKGQFYEQYFGPGTRLTVT.

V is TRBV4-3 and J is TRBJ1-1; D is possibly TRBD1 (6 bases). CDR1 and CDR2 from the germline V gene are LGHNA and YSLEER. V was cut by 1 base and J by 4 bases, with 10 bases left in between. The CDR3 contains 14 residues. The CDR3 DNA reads TGCGCCAGCAGCCAAGCAGGGGCCGGCACTGAAGCTTTCTTT. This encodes CASSQAGAGTEAFF.

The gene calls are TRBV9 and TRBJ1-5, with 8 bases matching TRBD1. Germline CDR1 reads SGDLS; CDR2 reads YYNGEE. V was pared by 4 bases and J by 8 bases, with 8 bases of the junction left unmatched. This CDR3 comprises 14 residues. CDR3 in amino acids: CASSRGQGLEPQHF. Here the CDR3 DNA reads TGTGCCAGCAGCCGAGGACAGGGTTTGGAGCCCCAGCATTTT. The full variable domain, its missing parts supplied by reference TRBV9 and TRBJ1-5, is DSGVTQTPKHLITATGQRVTLRCSPRSGDLSVYWYQQSLDQGLQFLIQYYNGEERAKGNILERFSAQQFPDLHSELNLSSLELGDSALYFCASSRGQGLEPQHFGDGTRLSIL.

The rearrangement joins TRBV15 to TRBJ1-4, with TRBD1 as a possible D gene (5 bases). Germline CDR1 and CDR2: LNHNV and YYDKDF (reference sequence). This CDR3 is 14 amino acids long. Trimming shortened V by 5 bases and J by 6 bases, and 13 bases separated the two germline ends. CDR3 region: CATSGGGEHEKLFF. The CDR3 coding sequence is TGTGCCACCAGCGGCGGGGGGGAGCATGAAAAACTGTTTTTT.

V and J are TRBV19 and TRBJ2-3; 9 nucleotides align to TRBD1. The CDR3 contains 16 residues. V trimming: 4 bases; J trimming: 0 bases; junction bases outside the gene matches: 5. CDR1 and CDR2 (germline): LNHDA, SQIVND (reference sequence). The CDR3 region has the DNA TGTGCCAGTAGTAAGAGGGACAGGGCAAGCACAGATACGCAGTATTTT. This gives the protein CASSKRDRASTDTQYF.

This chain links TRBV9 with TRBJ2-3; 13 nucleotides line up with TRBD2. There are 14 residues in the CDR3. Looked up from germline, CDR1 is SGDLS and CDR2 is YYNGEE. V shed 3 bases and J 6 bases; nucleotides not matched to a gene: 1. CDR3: CASSETSGGDTQYF. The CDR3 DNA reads TGTGCCAGCAGCGAGACTAGCGGGGGGGATACGCAGTATTTT.